This record concerns one T cell receptor (beta chain) sequence. It has no known antigen specificity. Per-base qualities were not stored, and no clone one base away is much larger. These data come from a study of metastatic and nonmetastatic thyroid tumors (dated by TCRdb to the early 2020s). For the wider study: For patients with malignant and with benign thyroid disease, the researchers compared repertoires between peripheral blood samples and tumor or nodule tissue samples.

No treatment had been received by any patient before thyroid surgery. Patient clinical samples collected from about 2012 to 2018 were retrospectively analysed using T-cell receptor beta sequencing. The study at large found these results: TCR beta diversity was reported as significantly higher in malignant tumors than in benign nodules, in both blood and tumor samples.

Receptors were amplified or captured by PCR. The instrument was an Illumina HiSeq 4000. High-throughput sequencing was used to profile the TCR beta-chain CDR3 region of every patient. Turning to the authors' computational methods: The researchers built a classifier to tell apart papillary thyroid cancer patients with distant metastasis, based on CDR3 differences among clinicopathological groups. To measure repertoire diversity the researchers used the Shannon index, while the Morisita-Horn index served to gauge how similar the tumor and blood repertoires were. The public reads were quality trimmed at Q25 with fastp and then assembled into clones with MiXCR by TCRdb, keeping productive beta chains. TCRdb assigned the V and J calls; the authors' analysis was not used. Within this sample are 10,000 to 15,000 clones, with about 12% of them counted one time only. The top ten constitute around a third of the sample.

CDR1 and CDR2, looked up from the germline V gene, are SQVTM and ANQGSEA. The CDR3 covers 13 residues, taking in both the cysteine and the phenylalanine. Only CDR3 DNA is held: 39 bases, read in frame from base 1. The clonotype originates from a female donor with papillary thyroid cancer or a benign thyroid nodule (not recorded which). Some clones in this sample may be carry-over from other donors' samples. This chain joins TRBV29-1 to TRBJ2-5; a weak D assignment points to TRBD2 (6 bases agree). Material for sequencing was blood. The nucleotide sequence is TGCATCGCCCGAGGGTACGGGGGAGAGACCCAGTACTTC. The resulting protein is CIARGYGGETQYF.